Each of the 5 T cell receptor beta chains below was sequenced from the same sample in a study of blood T cells in healthy people across ages (dated by TCRdb to about 2015). Library preparation was by 5' RACE. Instrument used: Illumina HiSeq 2500. A second PCR of about 6 to 12 cycles was performed with a sample-barcoded 5' primer and a J-beta primer mix. TCRdb took the public reads, trimmed them with fastp at Q25, ran MiXCR for clone calling and kept in-frame beta chains. Rows matching on CDR3 protein sequence are summarized as one entry with the most common DNA and genes. In this sample the table shows approximately 880,000 distinct CDR3 sequences, roughly 52% of which occur a single time. The top ten clonotypes cover about an eighth of the sample. Sequenced: blood. These receptors all come from a man aged 30 to 45 in good health.

Worth noting for this clonotype: Compared with germline, one end of the junction differs, possibly owing to a read error. The V and J genes are TRBV5-1 and TRBJ2-5; TRBD1 agrees at 8 bases. This CDR3 has 14 residues. CDR1 and CDR2 (germline): SGHRS, YFSETQ. The CDR3 region is CASSFQGAGETQYF. The CDR3 nucleotides are TGCGCCAGTAGCTTCCAGGGGGCCGGAGAGACCCAGTACTTC.

V is TRBV11-1 and J is TRBJ1-3; 9 bases align to TRBD1. Germline values: CDR1 SGHAT, CDR2 FQDESV (reference sequence). The V segment lost 5 bases and the J segment 0 bases; nucleotides outside the gene matches: 20. This CDR3 comprises 21 residues. CDR3 bases: TGTGCCAGCAGCAAGCAGCTTAGCCTCCGGGGACAGGGTATCTCTGGAAACACCATATATTTT. This encodes CASSKQLSLRGQGISGNTIYF.

In nucleotides, the CDR3 is TGCGCCAGCAGCCAAGACGTGCTAGCGGGCAATGAGCAGTATTTT. Its translation: CASSQDVLAGNEQYF. This sequence joins TRBV4-3 and TRBJ2-3; 8 bases line up with TRBD2. This CDR3 spans 15 amino acids. The germline CDR1 and CDR2 sequences are LGHNA and YSLEER. V gave up 0 bases and J gave up 11 bases; unmatched junction bases: 10.

The chain is built from TRBV12-3 or TRBV12-4 and TRBJ1-4; no clear D gene. The CDR3 covers 14 residues. Trimming took off 6 bases at V and 3 bases at J, with 11 bases between the two ends. CDR3 loop: CASSSPDANEKLFF. In DNA form, the CDR3 reads TGTGCCAGCAGCTCTCCGGACGCTAATGAAAAACTGTTTTTT.

In its sample, this clonotype was seen a few times. This chain joins TRBV27 and TRBJ2-1; perhaps D is TRBD1 or TRBD2 (6 bases each). The CDR3 loop spans 16 amino acids. V was cut by 0 bases and J by 2 bases, with 11 bases left in between. From germline, CDR1 is MNHEY and CDR2 SMNVEV (reference sequence). DNA of the CDR3: TGTGCCAGCAGTTTATCGTGGGGGGCGGCCTACAATGAGCAGTTCTTC. Its protein product is CASSLSWGAAYNEQFF.